This T cell receptor (beta chain) originates from a study of blood T cells in healthy people across ages. Whole-study findings and limits: Using unsorted PBMCs precluded a conclusive naive versus antigen-experienced comparison.

As for this clonotype: What it binds is unknown.

For the second PCR, which ran for roughly 6 to 11 cycles, a sample-barcoded 5' primer and a J-beta primer mix were used. Each cDNA was tagged by a template-switch adaptor containing 12 random nucleotides. MiXCR, run by TCRdb on the 5' RACE reads, gives a single entry per CDR3 protein. The sample carries 600,000 to 650,000 distinct CDR3 sequences, roughly 50% recorded once. The CDR3 contains 12 residues. Germline CDR1 is SQVTM and CDR2 is ANQGSEA. Between the trimmed V and J ends, which lost 4 bases and 11 bases, there was a span of 18 bases. This chain connects TRBV29-1 to TRBJ2-7; TRBD1 is a possible D gene (6 bases). Material: blood. This TCR came from a man between 60 and 75 years old in good health. The DNA of the CDR3 is TGCAGCGTTGTAGACAGGTCCTACGTGAAGTACTTC. Amino acid sequence: CSVVDRSYVKYF.